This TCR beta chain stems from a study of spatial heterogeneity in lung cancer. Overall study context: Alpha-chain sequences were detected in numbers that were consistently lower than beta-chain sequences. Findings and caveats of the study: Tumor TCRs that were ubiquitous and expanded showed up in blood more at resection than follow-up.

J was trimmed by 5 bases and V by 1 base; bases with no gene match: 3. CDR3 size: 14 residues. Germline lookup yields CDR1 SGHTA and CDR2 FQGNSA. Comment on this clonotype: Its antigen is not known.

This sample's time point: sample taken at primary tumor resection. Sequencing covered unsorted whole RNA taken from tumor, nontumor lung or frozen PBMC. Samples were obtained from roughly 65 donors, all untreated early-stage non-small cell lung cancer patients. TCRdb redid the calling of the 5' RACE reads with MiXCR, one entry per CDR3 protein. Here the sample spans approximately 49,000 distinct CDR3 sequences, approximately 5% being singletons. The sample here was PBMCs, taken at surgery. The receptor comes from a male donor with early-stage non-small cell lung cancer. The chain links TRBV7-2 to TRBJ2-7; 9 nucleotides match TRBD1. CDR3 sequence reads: CASSLDRGQDEQYF. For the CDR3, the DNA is TGTGCCAGCAGCTTAGACAGGGGGCAGGACGAGCAGTACTTC.